These T cell receptor beta chains were read from a single sample in a study of spatial heterogeneity in lung cancer. One entry per CDR3 protein, called by TCRdb with MiXCR from the 5' RACE reads. This table has about 100,000 distinct CDR3 sequences, less than 20% appearing once. Sequenced material: PBMCs, taken at follow-up. These receptors were obtained from a male donor with early-stage non-small cell lung cancer. The conserved cysteine and the conserved F or W are not part of the CDR3 here. Fields, in order: V gene, CDR3 protein.

>TRBV30
AWSGTGLRGYT
>TRBV19
ASSIVNIKGNQPQH
>TRBV5-1
ASSLTVGSSFLETQY
>TRBV20-1
SARGGTGVGTGELF
>TRBV5-4
ASSSVGRGLPGNTIY
>TRBV29-1
SVGGRAGVKQY
>TRBV12-3/TRBV12-4
ASSRDRYEQY
>TRBV11-2
ASSLFVAQPQH
>TRBV27
ASSLSHGRGTETQY
>TRBV20-1
SAHPEAF
>TRBV5-1
ASSRDWTDYGYT
>TRBV27
ASALTRDSFYGYT
>TRBV27
ASSLGDSRTQY
>TRBV24-1
ATSDRASGTQY
>TRBV4-1
ASSQGAKQF
>TRBV2
ASSDRGVWAEAF
>TRBV10-3
AIRFEDNEQF
>TRBV9
ASRPLGSLAGVTDTQY
>TRBV20-1
SAPFGYT
>TRBV9
ASSVAGGSFNEQF
>TRBV28
ASIPGGDSYEQY